These 25 T cell receptor beta chains came from one sample sequenced in a study of cytomegalovirus exposure and HLA in healthy donors. Repertoires were generated with immunoSEQ multiplex PCR, while TCRdb's copy carries only in-frame clones and drops some. The table includes fewer than 60,000 clones, about 92% detected once. The specimen was PBMCs. Receptors were obtained from a woman aged 18-35 years in good health and CMV-seropositive.

The chain combines TRBV27 with TRBJ1-1; tentative D call: TRBD1 (5 bases). The CDR3 covers 14 residues. V shed 0 bases and J shed 8 bases, with 13 bases lying between them. Germline CDR1 reads MNHEY; CDR2 reads SMNVEV (reference sequence). CDR3 sequence (DNA): TGTGCCAGCAGTTTATCGCCGGGGGGTAGGGAAGCTTTCTTT. Its protein product is CASSLSPGGREAFF.

The CDR3 region is CASSEYRGRGNSPLHF. Here the CDR3 DNA reads TGTGCCAGCAGTGAATACCGGGGAAGAGGTAATTCACCCCTCCACTTT. The rearrangement joins TRBV25-1 to TRBJ1-6; D remains unclear. V was cut by 0 bases and J by 6 bases, with 12 bases left in between. Germline V lookup: CDR1 MGHDK, CDR2 SYGVNS. The CDR3 totals 16 residues.

The chain couples TRBV7-7 to TRBJ1-5, with D possibly TRBD1 on 5 matching bases. Trimming took off 1 base at V and 5 bases at J, with 9 bases between the two ends. This CDR3 comprises 14 residues. The germline V gene has CDR1 SSHAT and CDR2 FNYEAQ (reference sequence). The CDR3 spells CASSLERGDQPQHF. In DNA form, the CDR3 reads TGTGCCAGCAGCTTAGAAAGGGGCGATCAGCCCCAGCATTTT.

The rearrangement links TRBV11-2 to TRBJ2-7, with D tentatively TRBD2 (6 bases). Trimming pared 5 bases from V and 2 bases from J, leaving 10 bases between. The CDR3 runs 13 residues. Per germline, CDR1 SGHAT and CDR2 FQNNGV. This CDR3 is CASSAGLTYEQYF. The DNA for the CDR3 is TGTGCCAGCAGCGCAGGACTAACCTACGAGCAGTACTTC.

V usage is TRBV6-5 and J usage is TRBJ1-6; no firm D call. Germline loops: CDR1 MNHEY, CDR2 SVGAGI. V lost 7 bases, J lost 6 bases, and 16 bases lay in between. This CDR3 has 15 residues. CDR3 in amino acids: CASTAGRAVNSPLHF. CDR3 coding DNA: TGTGCCAGCACCGCTGGGAGGGCCGTTAATTCACCCCTCCACTTT.

This rearrangement joins TRBV18 to TRBJ2-2, with D possibly being TRBD1 (6 bases). Germline V gives CDR1 KGHSH, CDR2 LQKENI. The length of the CDR3 is 13 residues. V lost 4 bases, J lost 6 bases, and 9 bases lay in between. The CDR3: CASSRRQAGELFF. The CDR3 nucleotides read TGTGCCAGCTCACGAAGACAGGCCGGGGAGCTGTTTTTT. The full variable domain, its missing parts supplied by reference TRBV18 and TRBJ2-2, is NAGVMQNPRHLVRRRGQEARLRCSPMKGHSHVYWYRQLPEEGLKFMVYLQKENIIDESGMPKERFSAEFPKEGPSILRIQQVVRGDSAAYFCASSRRQAGELFFGEGSRLTVL.

V and J are TRBV2 and TRBJ2-3, with a possible D match to TRBD1 (8 bases). Germline V gene lookup returns CDR1 SNHLY and CDR2 FYNNEI. The V end lost 7 bases, the J end lost 4 bases, and 24 bases lay between the germline ends. The CDR3 is 17 residues long. Here the CDR3 reads CASTLTGGTGWADTQYF. The CDR3 DNA is TGTGCCAGCACTCTCACCGGGGGGACAGGATGGGCAGATACGCAGTATTTT.

The chain carries TRBV6-4 and TRBJ1-5, with D hard to call. Looked up from germline, CDR1 is MRHNA and CDR2 is SNTAGT. The CDR3 has 14 residues. V lost 6 bases and J lost 0, with 9 bases in between. CDR3 DNA: TGTGCCAGCAGCTCAGACATTAGCAATCAGCCCCAGCATTTT. Protein: CASSSDISNQPQHF.

This clone was picked up a small number of times. The V and J genes are TRBV2 and TRBJ1-5, with a possible D match to TRBD1 (5 bases). This CDR3 has 14 residues. Germline CDR1 and CDR2: SNHLY and FYNNEI. V was cut by 0 bases and J by 4 bases, with 7 bases left in between. Written as DNA, the CDR3 is TGTGCCAGCAGTGAAGCACAGGTTAATCAGCCCCAGCATTTT. Its protein is CASSEAQVNQPQHF.

The rearrangement uses TRBV4-1 and TRBJ2-1, with D perhaps matching TRBD2 (5 bases). Germline loops: CDR1 MGHRA, CDR2 YSYEKL. V lost 2 bases to trimming and J lost 7 bases, with 9 bases between them. There are 13 residues in the CDR3. In DNA, the CDR3 is TGCGCCAGCAGCCAAAGGGTAGCGAATGAGCAGTTCTTC. Translated: CASSQRVANEQFF.

The chain is built from TRBV5-1 and TRBJ2-7; 11 bases are a match to TRBD1. J was trimmed by 5 bases and V by 4 bases; bases with no gene match: 20. Germline CDR1 is SGHRS and CDR2 is YFSETQ. The CDR3 covers 19 residues. DNA for the CDR3: TGCGCCAGCAGCCACGGCGGGGAGCACATCAGGACAGGGGGCGACGAGCAGTACTTC. Amino acids: CASSHGGEHIRTGGDEQYF.

This chain links TRBV5-6 with TRBJ1-2; tentative D call: TRBD1 (5 bases). The germline V gene has CDR1 SGHDT and CDR2 YYEEEE. The CDR3 has 14 amino acids. V shed 3 bases and J shed 4 bases, with 13 bases lying between them. The CDR3 DNA is TGTGCCAGCAGCTGGGGGGAGGGTCCCTATGGCTACACCTTC. This gives the protein CASSWGEGPYGYTF.

This clone was observed once. J is TRBJ2-1 and V is TRBV29-1; 10 positions agree with TRBD1. Trimming cost V 3 bases and J 1 base; bases outside gene matches: 12. The CDR3 extends over 18 amino acids. CDR1 is SQVTM and CDR2 is ANQGSEA in the germline V gene. CDR3 loop: CSVDWEVPGQGSYNEQFF. The CDR3 nucleotides are TGCAGCGTTGATTGGGAGGTTCCGGGACAGGGGTCCTACAATGAGCAGTTCTTC.

The gene calls are TRBV10-3 and TRBJ2-2, with D possibly TRBD1 on 6 matching bases. The V gene's germline CDR1 is ENHRY and CDR2 SYGVKD. The CDR3 spans 13 residues. The V and J ends lost 1 base and 8 bases respectively, with 8 bases between them. CDR3 sequence (DNA): TGTGCCATCAGTGAGTGGGGGCCAGGGGAGCTGTTTTTT. It encodes CAISEWGPGELFF.

This rearrangement joins TRBV6-5 to TRBJ2-7; 8 positions match TRBD1. Per the germline V gene, CDR1 is MNHEY and CDR2 is SVGAGI. V lost 4 bases, J lost 6 bases, and 5 bases stayed unmatched. The CDR3 extends over 13 amino acids. CDR3 sequence reads: CASSSGTGSEQYF. The CDR3, as DNA: TGTGCCAGCAGTTCCGGGACAGGATCCGAGCAGTACTTC.

The genes are TRBV13 and TRBJ2-7; 10 nucleotides line up with TRBD1. Per the germline V gene, CDR1 is PRHDT and CDR2 is FYEKMQ (reference sequence). The length of the CDR3 is 15 residues. The ends lost 5 bases at V and 5 bases at J; junction bases unmatched: 9. The CDR3 loop is CASSQAGTGVHEQYF. The CDR3 DNA follows: TGTGCCAGCAGCCAAGCCGGGACAGGGGTACACGAGCAGTACTTC.

For the CDR3, the DNA is TGTGCCAGCAGCCGACAGGGGGTGAACAATGAGCAGTTCTTC. Translation gives CASSRQGVNNEQFF. The V call is TRBV7-7, the J call TRBJ2-1; the match to TRBD1 covers 9 bases. This CDR3 is 14 amino acids long. The junction had 4 bases not matched to a gene; V was cut back by 5 bases and J by 5 bases. Germline V lookup: CDR1 SSHAT, CDR2 FNYEAQ (reference sequence).

The V call is TRBV9, the J call TRBJ1-1, with TRBD1 as a possible D gene (5 bases). This CDR3 has 10 residues. Germline CDR1 and CDR2: SGDLS and YYNGEE. V gave up 1 base and J gave up 11 bases, with 6 bases separating them. CDR3 coding DNA: TGTGCCAGCAGCGTAAAGGGGGCTTTCTTT. This encodes CASSVKGAFF.

This clone was detected once. The J gene is TRBJ2-1, the V gene TRBV25-1; D is undetermined. V was clipped by 2 bases and J by 3 bases, with 5 bases between them. Germline V gene data show CDR1 as MGHDK and CDR2 as SYGVNS. The CDR3 is 13 residues long. The CDR3 here is CASSELYYNEQFF. CDR3 DNA: TGTGCCAGCAGTGAACTGTACTACAATGAGCAGTTCTTC.

The rearrangement uses TRBV19 and TRBJ2-4; perhaps TRBD1 as D (7 bases). Germline V lookup: CDR1 LNHDA, CDR2 SQIVND (reference sequence). The CDR3 extends over 13 amino acids. Trimming cost V 5 bases and J 7 bases, with 12 bases left between them. The CDR3 region is CASSGPGGNIQYF. The CDR3 DNA follows: TGTGCCAGTAGTGGTCCAGGGGGGAACATTCAGTACTTC.

V is TRBV7-9 and J is TRBJ2-3, with a possible D match to TRBD2 (5 bases). The CDR3 loop spans 14 amino acids. Trimming cost V 7 bases and J 3 bases, with 14 bases left between them. Germline V CDR1 and CDR2: SEHNR, FQNEAQ (reference sequence). In DNA form, the CDR3 reads TGTGCCAGCATCCGGGCGGGCGTAACAGATACGCAGTATTTT. This sequence encodes CASIRAGVTDTQYF.

The V call is TRBV7-2, the J call TRBJ1-5, with D unclear. Trimming left V 5 bases short and J 7 bases short, with 9 bases between. The V gene's germline CDR1 is SGHTA and CDR2 FQGNSA. CDR3 length equals 12 residues. The CDR3 is CASSLRGQPQHF. The CDR3 DNA sequence: TGTGCCAGCAGCCTAAGAGGACAGCCCCAGCATTTT.

The V and J genes are TRBV27 and TRBJ2-7, with a weak D call TRBD2 (6 bases). In germline, CDR1 is MNHEY, CDR2 SMNVEV (reference sequence). The CDR3 has 14 amino acids. V was shortened by 0 bases and J by 6 bases, with 12 bases between the two germline ends. The CDR3 nucleotides are TGTGCCAGCAGTTTATCCTCGGGGGACCGCGAGCAGTACTTC. This gives the protein CASSLSSGDREQYF.

The chain has TRBV7-9 and TRBJ2-5; 9 nucleotides line up with TRBD1. The CDR3 is made up of 14 amino acids. Trimming at V came to 5 bases and at J to 5 bases, leaving 6 bases not matched to a gene. Germline V CDR1 and CDR2: SEHNR, FQNEAQ (reference sequence). The CDR3 region is CASSRGDRDETQYF. CDR3 nucleotides: TGTGCCAGCAGCCGAGGGGACAGGGACGAGACCCAGTACTTC.

In this sample, this clone turned up once. The rearrangement uses TRBV19 and TRBJ2-1; 9 nucleotides align to TRBD1. Germline V gives CDR1 LNHDA, CDR2 SQIVND (reference sequence). CDR3 length equals 14 residues. Germline trimming cut 5 bases from V and 9 bases from J; bases unmatched to any gene: 8. The CDR3 loop is CASSSTGGTGEQFF. The DNA of the CDR3 is TGTGCCAGTAGTTCGACAGGGGGGACGGGTGAGCAGTTCTTC.